Below, 8 T cell receptor beta chains from the same sample are listed, as sequenced in a study of blood T cell repertoires in COVID-19. Using immunoSEQ multiplex PCR, the repertoire was profiled, and TCRdb retains in-frame clones only, with some absent. The sample holds under 300,000 clones, around 90% seen once. Sequenced material: PBMCs or T cells enriched from blood (not recorded which). The source of these receptors is a middle-aged woman who had recovered from COVID-19.

The chain is built from TRBV5-6 and TRBJ1-2, with TRBD1 identical over 7 bases. Germline trimming cut 4 bases from V and 3 bases from J; bases unmatched to any gene: 6. The CDR3 has 14 residues. Germline loops: CDR1 SGHDT, CDR2 YYEEEE. The CDR3 nucleotides are TGTGCCAGCAGCCCCCGGGACAGAGACTATGGCTACACCTTC. This encodes CASSPRDRDYGYTF.

The J gene is TRBJ2-1, the V gene TRBV4-1, with a tentative D call TRBD2 (5 bases). CDR1 is MGHRA and CDR2 is YSYEKL in the germline V gene. With 1 base removed from V and 4 bases from J, the gap between germline ends came to 11 bases. CDR3 size: 15 residues. CDR3 bases: TGCGCCAGCAGCCAAGGAGGTAGCGAGTACAATGAGCAGTTCTTC. The encoded protein is CASSQGGSEYNEQFF.

The chain employs TRBV19 and TRBJ1-2; TRBD1 matches at 7 bases. The CDR3 has 16 residues. After removal of 8 bases from V and 3 bases from J, the junction contained 15 bases not matched to a gene. The germline V gene has CDR1 LNHDA and CDR2 SQIVND (reference sequence). In DNA, the CDR3 is TGTGCCAGTGAGGGCCAGGGGGTACGTGCAGACTATGGCTACACCTTC. It translates to CASEGQGVRADYGYTF. Filled out from reference TRBV19 and TRBJ1-2, the complete variable domain reads DGGITQSPKYLFRKEGQNVTLSCEQNLNHDAMYWYRQDPGQGLRLIYYSQIVNDFQKGDIAEGYSVSREKKESFPLTVTSAQKNPTAFYLCASEGQGVRADYGYTFGSGTRLTVV.

The rearrangement joins TRBV7-2 to TRBJ2-1, with D perhaps TRBD1 (6 bases). This CDR3 is built from 15 residues. Germline-derived CDR1 and CDR2 are SGHTA and FQGNSA. V was cut by 1 base and J by 7 bases, with 14 bases left in between. Written as DNA, the CDR3 is TGTGCCAGCAGCTTAGACGGGACAAGACTAAATGAGCAGTTCTTC. Translated: CASSLDGTRLNEQFF.

This clone was detected ten times or more. The chain links TRBV6-5 to TRBJ2-7, with TRBD2 matching 8 bases. The CDR3 is 15 residues long. Germline loops: CDR1 MNHEY, CDR2 SVGAGI. J was trimmed by 5 bases and V by 4 bases; bases with no gene match: 10. This CDR3 reads CASSSPSGRNDEQYF. For the CDR3, the DNA is TGTGCCAGCAGTTCGCCAAGCGGGAGAAACGACGAGCAGTACTTC.

CDR3 amino acids: CASSFGLTNSGNTIYF. The CDR3 DNA reads as TGTGCCAGCAGCTTTGGACTCACGAACTCTGGAAACACCATATATTTT. This chain connects TRBV5-6 to TRBJ1-3; unclear D gene. V lost 2 bases to trimming and J lost 0 bases, with 12 bases between them. Germline CDR1 SGHDT, CDR2 YYEEEE. The CDR3 runs to 16 residues.

The V and J genes are TRBV29-1 and TRBJ1-4; 10 bases align to TRBD1. The length of the CDR3 is 13 residues. The V gene end was trimmed by 4 bases and the J gene end by 6 bases; junction bases not matched to a gene: 2. The germline V gene encodes CDR1 SQVTM and CDR2 ANQGSEA. CDR3: CSVGQGADEKLFF. In DNA form, the CDR3 reads TGCAGCGTTGGACAGGGGGCGGATGAAAAACTGTTTTTT.

The chain is built from TRBV7-8 and TRBJ1-3; the match to TRBD1 covers 9 bases. CDR3 length equals 15 residues. J was trimmed by 0 bases and V by 7 bases; bases with no gene match: 4. Germline assignment: CDR1 SGHVS and CDR2 FQNEAQ. CDR3 sequence (DNA): TGTGCCAGCACCGACAGGGGGTACTCTGGAAACACCATATATTTT. The encoded protein is CASTDRGYSGNTIYF. The full variable domain, its missing parts supplied by reference TRBV7-8 and TRBJ1-3, is GAGVSQSPRYKVAKRGQDVALRCDPISGHVSLFWYQQALGQGPEFLTYFQNEAQLDKSGLPSDRFFAERPEGSVSTLKIQRTQQEDSAVYLCASTDRGYSGNTIYFGEGSWLTVV.